The 28 T cell receptor beta chains below were found in one sample sequenced in a study of blood T cell repertoires in COVID-19. Produced via immunoSEQ multiplex PCR; TCRdb's table is partial and in-frame only. This table holds under 250,000 clones, around 90% found once. Sequencing was done on a sample of PBMCs or T cells enriched from blood (not recorded which). The source is a young woman who had been exposed to COVID-19.

This clone was counted a single time. This sequence joins TRBV2 and TRBJ2-7; 12 bases fit TRBD1. Germline CDR1 reads SNHLY; CDR2 reads FYNNEI. CDR3 length: 14 amino acids. After removal of 6 bases from V and 6 bases from J, the junction contained 6 bases not matched to a gene. The CDR3 is CASSPGQGAVEQYF. The CDR3 DNA follows: TGTGCCAGCAGCCCGGGACAGGGGGCTGTCGAGCAGTACTTC.

The rearrangement links TRBV21-1 to TRBJ1-2; TRBD1, the table's D call, lacks a check against the DNA. TRBV21-1 has pseudogene status. The CDR3 sequence is 15 residues long. The CDR3 region is CASILESAGLYGYTF. The CDR3 bases are TGTGCCAGCATCCTTGAAAGTGCAGGGCTCTATGGCTACACCTTC.

This clone is a singleton in its sample. The chain has TRBV4-2 and TRBJ2-1, with TRBD2 matching over 8 bases. The CDR3 totals 16 residues. With V trimmed by 0 bases and J by 13 bases, 14 bases remained unmatched. Germline-derived CDR1 and CDR2 are LGHNA and YNFKEQ. The CDR3 reads CASSQEGKAGVMRQFF. The CDR3, as DNA: TGTGCCAGCAGCCAAGAAGGGAAAGCGGGAGTAATGCGACAGTTCTTC.

The chain carries TRBV6-1 and TRBJ1-2; 8 nucleotides line up with TRBD1. The junction had 6 bases not matched to a gene; V was cut back by 3 bases and J by 3 bases. The germline gives CDR1 MNHNS, CDR2 SASEGT. This CDR3 contains 15 residues. The CDR3 DNA reads as TGTGCCAGCAGTGAGGGGACAGGAAGGCACTATGGCTACACCTTC. It yields the protein CASSEGTGRHYGYTF.

This chain uses TRBV18 with TRBJ1-5; no reliable D call. Trimming removed 3 bases from V and 6 bases from J, with 6 bases in between. Germline CDR1 is KGHSH and CDR2 is LQKENI. The length of the CDR3 is 12 residues. CDR3 protein: CASSPSRQPQHF. The CDR3 coding sequence is TGTGCCAGCTCACCCTCGCGTCAGCCCCAGCATTTT.

The rearrangement joins TRBV18 to TRBJ2-6; maybe TRBD2 (6 bases). V lost 2 bases to trimming and J lost 0 bases, with 20 bases between them. This CDR3 is built from 20 residues. Per the germline V gene, CDR1 is KGHSH and CDR2 is LQKENI. The CDR3 DNA reads as TGTGCCAGCTCACCAAGCCCCCTGGGTAGCGGAAGCTCTGGGGCCAACGTCCTGACTTTC. Its translation: CASSPSPLGSGSSGANVLTF.

The chain links TRBV27 to TRBJ2-3; possible D gene TRBD1, 6 bases. With 5 bases removed from V and 7 bases from J, the gap between germline ends came to 19 bases. The CDR3 is made up of 15 amino acids. Germline lookup yields CDR1 MNHEY and CDR2 SMNVEV (reference sequence). CDR3: CASSRETTGTYTQYF. The CDR3 nucleotides are TGTGCCAGCAGTCGAGAGACCACAGGGACATATACGCAGTATTTT.

The chain combines TRBV5-1 with TRBJ1-6; 7 bases are shared with TRBD1. V gave up 1 base and J gave up 7 bases; unmatched junction bases: 2. The V gene's germline CDR1 is SGHRS and CDR2 YFSETQ. The length of the CDR3 is 14 residues. CDR3 coding DNA: TGCGCCAGCAGCTTGCAGGACAGGAATTCACCCCTCCACTTT. Protein product: CASSLQDRNSPLHF.

The gene calls are TRBV27 and TRBJ1-1; 7 nucleotides agree with TRBD1. CDR3 length: 13 residues. The V gene's germline CDR1 is MNHEY and CDR2 SMNVEV (reference sequence). The V gene end was trimmed by 2 bases and the J gene end by 5 bases; junction bases not matched to a gene: 2. CDR3: CASSLDRVTEAFF. The CDR3 coding sequence is TGTGCCAGCAGTTTAGACAGGGTGACTGAAGCTTTCTTT.

The chain is built from TRBV28 and TRBJ2-1; a weak D match, TRBD1 (6 bases). V lost 2 bases, J lost 4 bases, and 9 bases lay in between. Germline lookup yields CDR1 MDHEN and CDR2 SYDVKM. The CDR3 consists of 14 residues. This CDR3 reads CASSLAQGYNEQFF. DNA for the CDR3: TGTGCCAGCAGTTTAGCACAGGGTTACAATGAGCAGTTCTTC. Looking up the rest from reference TRBV28 and TRBJ2-1 gives the full variable domain: DVKVTQSSRYLVKRTGEKVFLECVQDMDHENMFWYRQDPGLGLRLIYFSYDVKMKEKGDIPEGYSVSREKKERFSLILESASTNQTSMYLCASSLAQGYNEQFFGPGTRLTVL.

The chain links TRBV30 to TRBJ1-1, with D perhaps matching TRBD1 (6 bases). Germline CDR1 reads GTSNPN; CDR2 reads SVGIG (reference sequence). Trimming removed 5 bases at V and 0 bases at J, with 10 bases between. The length of the CDR3 is 13 residues. The CDR3 loop is CAWDRGLNTEAFF. CDR3 nucleotides: TGTGCCTGGGATAGGGGGTTGAACACTGAAGCTTTCTTT.

This clone appeared once. This sequence joins TRBV27 and TRBJ2-7, with D maybe TRBD2 (6 bases). V shed 3 bases and J shed 2 bases, with 11 bases lying between them. The CDR3 covers 14 residues. The germline V gene encodes CDR1 MNHEY and CDR2 SMNVEV (reference sequence). CDR3 bases: TGTGCCAGCAGTTTCGGACGGGGGACCTACGAGCAGTACTTC. Its translation: CASSFGRGTYEQYF.

In its sample, this clone was seen many times. The V and J genes are TRBV5-1 and TRBJ2-7; 9 bases map to TRBD2. This CDR3 is 15 amino acids long. CDR1 and CDR2 from the germline V gene are SGHRS and YFSETQ. J was trimmed by 0 bases and V by 0 bases; bases with no gene match: 1. In DNA form, the CDR3 reads TGCGCCAGCAGCTTGGAACTAGCGGGCTCCTACGAGCAGTACTTC. Its translation: CASSLELAGSYEQYF.

The V gene is TRBV7-9, the J gene TRBJ2-7, with 12 bases fitting TRBD1. Germline V lookup: CDR1 SEHNR, CDR2 FQNEAQ (reference sequence). This CDR3 has 15 amino acids. V lost 5 bases and J lost 6; bases outside the gene matches: 8. CDR3 in amino acids: CASSPPGTGGAEQYF. CDR3 nucleotides: TGTGCCAGCAGCCCCCCCGGGACAGGGGGCGCCGAGCAGTACTTC.

The chain joins TRBV3-1 (or the pseudogene TRBV3-2) to TRBJ1-5; tentative D call: TRBD1 (6 bases). Germline V CDR1 and CDR2: LGHDT, YNNKEL (reference sequence). This CDR3 comprises 14 residues. The ends were cut back, 3 bases at V and 7 bases at J, with 13 bases in the middle. CDR3 residues: CASSQGQVYQPQHF. Here the CDR3 DNA reads TGTGCCAGCAGCCAGGGACAAGTTTACCAGCCCCAGCATTTT.

V gene TRBV5-1 combines with J gene TRBJ1-2; the D is unclear. Germline V gene sequence: CDR1 SGHRS, CDR2 YFSETQ. V was cut by 0 bases and J by 8 bases, with 11 bases left in between. The CDR3 is 13 residues long. CDR3 protein: CASSLGAGIGYTF. The DNA of the CDR3 is TGCGCCAGCAGCTTGGGGGCAGGTATCGGCTACACCTTC.

The chain has TRBV20-1 and TRBJ2-7; 10 bases line up with TRBD2. This CDR3 contains 17 residues. The V and J ends lost 3 bases and 4 bases, in that order; junction bases with no gene match: 15. CDR1 and CDR2 (germline): DFQATT, SNEGSKA (reference sequence). The CDR3, as DNA: TGCAGTGCTAGTGGTGGGCTAGCGGGAGCTCATGGTTACGAGCAGTACTTC. It translates to CSASGGLAGAHGYEQYF.

Comments on this clone: The sample contains more than one DNA sequence encoding this CDR3. The V call is TRBV18, the J call TRBJ2-7, with 10 nucleotides matching TRBD1. Germline V gene data show CDR1 as KGHSH and CDR2 as LQKENI. This CDR3 is built from 14 residues. The V and J ends lost 4 bases and 1 base, in that order; junction bases with no gene match: 1. The CDR3 DNA reads as TGTGCCAGCTCACGGGACAGGGGTTCCTACGAGCAGTACTTC. This gives the protein CASSRDRGSYEQYF.

The chain recombines TRBV11-2 with TRBJ1-3, with 11 bases lining up with TRBD1. This CDR3 is built from 18 residues. V gave up 1 base and J gave up 7 bases; unmatched junction bases: 12. Germline V gene lookup returns CDR1 SGHAT and CDR2 FQNNGV. CDR3: CASSLVPPGTGGVNTIYF. In nucleotides, the CDR3 is TGTGCCAGCAGCTTAGTCCCCCCCGGGACAGGGGGTGTCAACACCATATATTTT.

V and J are TRBV11-2 and TRBJ1-1, with D unresolved. The germline gives CDR1 SGHAT, CDR2 FQNNGV. The CDR3 consists of 15 residues. Trimming took 1 base from V and 11 from J, leaving 20 bases between them. DNA for the CDR3: TGTGCCAGCAGCTTAGTCGGAGGGCGCGGTTCAAATGCTTTCTTT. Translation gives CASSLVGGRGSNAFF.

The chain employs TRBV6-6 and TRBJ1-1, with a tentative D call TRBD1 (5 bases). Germline CDR1 MNHNY, CDR2 SVGAGI (reference sequence). Trimming removed 6 bases from V and 7 bases from J, with 18 bases in between. The CDR3 consists of 14 residues. The CDR3 DNA is TGTGCCAGCAGCCAACCCCCCGGGGGTAGTGAAGCTTTCTTT. This encodes CASSQPPGGSEAFF.

As regards this clone: The missing conserved phenylalanine or tryptophan at the end of this CDR3 makes a read error likely. The limits of the CDR3 on the DNA are not certain, so only TCRdb's listed CDR3 is given. The chain uses TRBV28 and TRBJ1-5; TRBD1 is the table's D call and was not checked against the DNA. Germline lookup yields CDR1 MDHEN and CDR2 SYDVKM. The CDR3 spans 8 amino acids, including both terminal residues. The CDR3 sequence: CASSSGQV.

The rearrangement uses TRBV9 and TRBJ2-5; D possibly corresponds to TRBD2 (6 bases). The germline V gene has CDR1 SGDLS and CDR2 YYNGEE. V dropped 2 bases and J dropped 0 bases, with 8 bases sitting between them. CDR3 length equals 14 residues. CDR3 protein: CASSVSGDQETQYF. DNA for the CDR3: TGTGCCAGCAGCGTTAGCGGTGACCAAGAGACCCAGTACTTC.

The chain is built from TRBV5-1 and TRBJ1-3; D gene uncertain. The CDR3 consists of 14 residues. The V and J ends lost 0 bases and 9 bases respectively, with 13 bases between them. Germline CDR1 SGHRS, CDR2 YFSETQ. For the CDR3, the DNA is TGCGCCAGCAGCTTGGTTGGCAGCGAGAGCACCATATATTTT. This sequence encodes CASSLVGSESTIYF.

V usage is TRBV5-4 and J usage is TRBJ1-6; D possibly corresponds to TRBD1 (6 bases). Germline CDR1 and CDR2: SGHNT and YYREEE (reference sequence). Trimming took off 2 bases at V and 9 bases at J, with 12 bases between the two ends. This CDR3 comprises 14 residues. Here the CDR3 reads CASSFTGRVSPLHF. DNA for the CDR3: TGTGCCAGCAGCTTTACAGGGAGGGTTTCACCCCTCCACTTT. Based on the CDR3 plus reference TRBV5-4 and TRBJ1-6, the full variable domain is ETGVTQSPTHLIKTRGQQVTLRCSSQSGHNTVSWYQQALGQGPQFIFQYYREEENGRGNFPPRFSGLQFPNYSSELNVNALELDDSALYLCASSFTGRVSPLHFGNGTRLTVT.

The V gene is TRBV7-9, the J gene TRBJ2-7; TRBD2 matches at 8 bases. CDR3 length equals 14 residues. Germline trimming cut 5 bases from V and 6 bases from J; bases unmatched to any gene: 9. Looked up from germline, CDR1 is SEHNR and CDR2 is FQNEAQ (reference sequence). The CDR3 sequence: CASSPGTRSAEQYF. DNA of the CDR3: TGTGCCAGCAGCCCCGGGACTAGATCGGCCGAGCAGTACTTC.

The chain employs TRBV10-1 and TRBJ1-3; tentative D call: TRBD1 (6 bases). From germline, CDR1 is WNHNN and CDR2 SYGVQD (reference sequence). The CDR3 has 14 amino acids. V lost 8 bases to trimming and J lost 2 bases, with 13 bases between them. CDR3 region: CASSQGSAGNTIYF. In DNA form, the CDR3 reads TGCGCCAGCTCTCAGGGGTCCGCTGGAAACACCATATATTTT.

The chain has TRBV30 and TRBJ1-5; D ambiguous. CDR1 is GTSNPN and CDR2 is SVGIG in the germline V gene (reference sequence). The CDR3 runs 18 residues. The V and J ends lost 0 bases and 7 bases respectively, with 25 bases between them. CDR3: CAWSVSRTPGSGDQPQHF. The DNA of the CDR3 is TGTGCCTGGAGTGTGTCAAGAACGCCTGGGAGTGGAGACCAGCCCCAGCATTTT.